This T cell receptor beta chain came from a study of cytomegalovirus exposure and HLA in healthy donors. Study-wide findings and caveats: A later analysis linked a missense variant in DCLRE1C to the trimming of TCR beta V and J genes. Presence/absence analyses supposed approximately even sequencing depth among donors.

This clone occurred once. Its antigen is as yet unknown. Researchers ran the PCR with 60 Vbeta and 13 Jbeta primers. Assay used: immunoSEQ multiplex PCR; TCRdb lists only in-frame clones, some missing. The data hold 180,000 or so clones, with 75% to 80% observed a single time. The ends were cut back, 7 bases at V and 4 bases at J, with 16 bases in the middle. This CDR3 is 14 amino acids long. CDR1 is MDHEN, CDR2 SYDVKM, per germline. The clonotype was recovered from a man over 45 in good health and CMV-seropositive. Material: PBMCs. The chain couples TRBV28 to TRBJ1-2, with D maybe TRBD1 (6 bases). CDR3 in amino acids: CASNFLPTGYGYTF. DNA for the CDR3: TGTGCCAGCAATTTCTTACCGACAGGCTATGGCTACACCTTC.